The following is a T cell receptor (beta chain) sequence with its context. As yet, its antigen is unknown. A junction boundary mismatches the germline segment, possibly from a read error. The data derive from a study of molecular identifiers for immune sequencing clone quantification. Study-level background: In replicates, RNA from roughly 21,000 or 96,000 naive CD8 cells was divided five ways and four parts were sequenced.

Each CDR3 protein is one row after TCRdb ran MiXCR on the PCR reads. The data contain 300,000 to 400,000 distinct CDR3 sequences, 24% of them singletons. The authors sorted naive CD8 T cells as CD8+CD4-CCR7+CD45RA+. General study results and limits: Identical TCR molecules can share a barcode, and this sharing could underestimate highly expanded clone sizes. In naive cells, clones above 20 RNA copies held under 1% of molecules, whereas in effector cells they held over 97%.

Germline lookup yields CDR1 SGHRS and CDR2 YFSETQ. The CDR3 has 15 residues. Sequencing was performed on naive CD8+ T cells from blood, with Jurkat cell RNA spiked in. The subset was: FACS-sorted CD8+CD4-CCR7+CD45RA+ naive T cells. The receptor was derived from a human donor in good health. Some libraries in this study had Jurkat cell RNA spiked in. The chain uses TRBV5-1 and TRBJ2-3, with 7 positions matching TRBD1. The DNA of the CDR3 is TGCGCCAGCAGCTTCGAGGGGGCCGCTACAGTTACGCAGTATTTT. It specifies CASSFEGAATVTQYF. Drawing the rest from reference TRBV5-1 and TRBJ2-3, the complete variable domain is KAGVTQTPRYLIKTRGQQVTLSCSPISGHRSVSWYQQTPGQGLQFLFEYFSETQRNKGNFPGRFSGRQFSNSRSEMNVSTLELGDSALYLCASSFEGAATVTQYFGPGTRLTVL.